These T cell receptor beta chains were read from a single sample in a study of blood T cells in healthy people across ages. TCRdb independently ran MiXCR on the 5' RACE reads; one entry per CDR3 protein. The data hold about 1.1 million distinct CDR3 sequences, with more than 30% observed a single time. Sequenced input: blood. The receptor set was obtained from a man aged 18 to 30 in good health. Each CDR3 is given with its conserved first and last residue. A D gene is named only where the DNA matches it firmly. Clone size is stated in some rows and not others, as once, few, many or a class when expanded.

V gene: TRBV20-1; clone size: few; J gene: TRBJ2-7; D gene: TRBD1; CDR3 DNA: TGCAGTGCCCAACGAGCGAGGGGGCCCCTCGAGCAGTACTTC; CDR3 protein: CSAQRARGPLEQYF
V gene: TRBV7-2; clone size: .; J gene: TRBJ2-3; D gene: TRBD2; CDR3 DNA: TGTGCCAGCAGCGGTCGGGGGGGCCTATCGGTAGATACGCAGTATTTT; CDR3 protein: CASSGRGGLSVDTQYF
V gene: TRBV5-1; clone size: .; J gene: TRBJ1-5; D gene: .; CDR3 DNA: TGCGCCAGCAGCTTGGCAGGTGAGATGGAGGGGCAGCCCCAGCATTTT; CDR3 protein: CASSLAGEMEGQPQHF
V gene: TRBV4-1; clone size: .; J gene: TRBJ2-5; D gene: .; CDR3 DNA: TGCGCCAGCAGCCAACCTCGAAAGAAGGAAGAGACCCAGTACTTC; CDR3 protein: CASSQPRKKEETQYF
V gene: TRBV20-1; clone size: .; J gene: TRBJ1-5; D gene: .; CDR3 DNA: TGCAGTGCTAGAGGGGACCCTTATCAGCCCCAGCATTTT; CDR3 protein: CSARGDPYQPQHF
V gene: TRBV9; clone size: few; J gene: TRBJ2-1; D gene: .; CDR3 DNA: TGTGCCAGCAGCGTAGCTACGCAGGTTGAGCAGTTCTTC; CDR3 protein: CASSVATQVEQFF
V gene: TRBV4-1; clone size: .; J gene: TRBJ1-2; D gene: .; CDR3 DNA: TGCGCCAGCAGCCAGGGGACGGTGGACTATGGCTACACCTTC; CDR3 protein: CASSQGTVDYGYTF
V gene: TRBV6-6; clone size: few; J gene: TRBJ1-1; D gene: TRBD1; CDR3 DNA: TGTGCCAGCAGTTACGGGACAGGGTCAGGGAACACTGAAGCTTTCTTT; CDR3 protein: CASSYGTGSGNTEAFF
V gene: TRBV24-1; clone size: .; J gene: TRBJ2-1; D gene: .; CDR3 DNA: TGTGCCACCAGTGATCCCTTGGGAAGGCAGTTCTTC; CDR3 protein: CATSDPLGRQFF
V gene: TRBV20-1; clone size: .; J gene: TRBJ2-3; D gene: TRBD2; CDR3 DNA: TGCAATGCTAGTGCCGGACTAGCAGCTGATACGCAGTATTTT; CDR3 protein: CNASAGLAADTQYF
V gene: TRBV5-6; clone size: .; J gene: TRBJ2-7; D gene: .; CDR3 DNA: TGTGCCAGCAGTTCGGTGAGGGGGGCCTACGAGCAGTACTTC; CDR3 protein: CASSSVRGAYEQYF